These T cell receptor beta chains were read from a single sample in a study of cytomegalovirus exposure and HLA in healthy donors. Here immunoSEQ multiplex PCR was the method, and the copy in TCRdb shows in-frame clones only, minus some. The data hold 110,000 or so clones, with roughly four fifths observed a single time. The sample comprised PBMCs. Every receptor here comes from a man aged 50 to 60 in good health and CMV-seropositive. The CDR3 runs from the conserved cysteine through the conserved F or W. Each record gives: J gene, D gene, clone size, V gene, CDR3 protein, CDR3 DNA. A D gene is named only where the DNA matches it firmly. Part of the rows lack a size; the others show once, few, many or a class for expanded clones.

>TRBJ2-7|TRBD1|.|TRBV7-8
CASSYAQWTGGVYEQYF
TGTGCCAGCAGCTATGCACAATGGACAGGGGGCGTTTACGAGCAGTACTTC
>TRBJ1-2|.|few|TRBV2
CASSEEQLYGYTF
TGTGCCAGCAGTGAGGAACAGCTCTATGGCTACACCTTC
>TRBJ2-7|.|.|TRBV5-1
CASRRGGPSSYEQYF
TGCGCCAGCAGGCGGGGCGGCCCCAGCTCCTACGAGCAGTACTTC
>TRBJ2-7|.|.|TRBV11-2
CASSSTNPYEQYF
TGTGCCAGCAGCTCCACAAACCCCTACGAGCAGTACTTC
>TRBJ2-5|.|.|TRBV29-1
CSVSRSGGGGETQYF
TGCAGCGTTAGCCGAAGCGGAGGGGGCGGAGAGACCCAGTACTTC
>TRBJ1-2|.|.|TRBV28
CASSSDGYTF
TGTGCCAGCAGTTCCGATGGCTACACCTTC
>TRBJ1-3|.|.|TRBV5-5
CASSFQISGNTIYF
TGTGCCAGCAGCTTTCAAATCTCTGGAAACACCATATATTTT
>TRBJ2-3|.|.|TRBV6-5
CASSYGRHYTQYF
TGTGCCAGCAGTTACGGTCGCCACTATACGCAGTATTTT
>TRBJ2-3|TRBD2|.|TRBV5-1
CASSLAGYSDTQYF
TGCGCCAGCAGCTTAGCGGGGTATTCGGATACGCAGTATTTT
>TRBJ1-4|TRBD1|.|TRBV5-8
CASSSRGTGNEKLFF
TGTGCCAGCAGCTCTAGAGGGACAGGCAATGAAAAACTGTTTTTT
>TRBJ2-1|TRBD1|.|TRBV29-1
CSVDPLDRGQGEQFF
TGCAGCGTTGATCCCTTGGACAGGGGGCAGGGTGAGCAGTTCTTC
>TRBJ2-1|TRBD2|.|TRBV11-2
CASTGLAGDNEQFF
TGTGCCAGCACCGGACTAGCGGGAGACAATGAGCAGTTCTTC
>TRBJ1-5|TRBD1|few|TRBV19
CASRGDREYQPQHF
TGTGCCAGTAGGGGTGACAGGGAGTATCAGCCCCAGCATTTT
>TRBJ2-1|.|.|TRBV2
CASSDGGVNEQFF
TGTGCCAGCAGTGACGGAGGGGTCAATGAGCAGTTCTTC
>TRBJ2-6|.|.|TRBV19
CASSIHQGSGANVLTF
TGTGCCAGTAGTATACATCAGGGCTCTGGGGCCAACGTCCTGACTTTC
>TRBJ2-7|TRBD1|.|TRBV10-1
CASSDGTGEYEQYF
TGCGCCAGCAGTGACGGGACAGGGGAGTACGAGCAGTACTTC
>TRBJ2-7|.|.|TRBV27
CASSLVGPGYEQYF
TGTGCCAGCAGTTTAGTAGGGCCAGGGTACGAGCAGTACTTC
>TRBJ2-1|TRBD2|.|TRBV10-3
CAISGVGTSAEQFF
TGTGCCATCAGTGGGGTCGGGACTAGTGCGGAGCAGTTCTTC
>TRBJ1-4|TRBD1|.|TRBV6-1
CASRSGGWEKLFF
TGTGCCAGCAGGTCAGGGGGGTGGGAAAAACTGTTTTTT
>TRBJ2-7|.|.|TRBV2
CVSSEDYLYEQYF
TGTGTCAGCAGTGAAGACTATCTATACGAGCAGTACTTC
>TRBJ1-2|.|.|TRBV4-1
CASSFVSTNYGYTF
TGCGCCAGCAGCTTTGTCTCTACTAACTATGGCTACACCTTC
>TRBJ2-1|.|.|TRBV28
CASSLGGFRPHNEQFF
TGTGCCAGCAGTTTAGGGGGGTTCCGTCCACACAATGAGCAGTTCTTC
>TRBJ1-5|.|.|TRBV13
CASSLGPPLLYNQPQHF
TGTGCCAGCAGCTTAGGACCCCCACTCCTATACAATCAGCCCCAGCATTTT
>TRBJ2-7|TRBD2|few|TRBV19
CASSPRGGGYEQYF
TGTGCCAGTAGTCCCCGCGGCGGGGGCTACGAGCAGTACTTC
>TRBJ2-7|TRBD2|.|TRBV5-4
CASSLAPGTRDEQYF
TGTGCCAGCAGCTTGGCCCCCGGGACTAGAGACGAGCAGTACTTC
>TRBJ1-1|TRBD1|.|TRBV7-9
CASSAQTGVGTEAFF
TGTGCCAGCAGCGCTCAGACAGGGGTGGGGACTGAAGCTTTCTTT
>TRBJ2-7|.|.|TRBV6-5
CASSYDISYEQYF
TGTGCCAGCAGTTACGACATATCCTACGAGCAGTACTTC
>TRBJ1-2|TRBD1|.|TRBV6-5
CASSSQGVGYGYTF
TGTGCCAGCAGTTCCCAGGGGGTAGGCTATGGCTACACCTTC
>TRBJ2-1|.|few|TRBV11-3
CASSLESVNEQFF
TGTGCCAGCAGCTTAGAATCCGTCAATGAGCAGTTCTTC
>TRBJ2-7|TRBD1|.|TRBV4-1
CASRGTGDYEQYF
TGCGCCAGCCGGGGGACAGGGGACTACGAGCAGTACTTC
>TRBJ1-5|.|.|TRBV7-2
CASSPGRRVSQPQHF
TGTGCCAGCAGCCCCGGCAGGCGGGTCAGCCAGCCCCAGCATTTT
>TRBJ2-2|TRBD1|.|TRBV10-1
CASSGRDRGNTGELFF
TGCGCCAGCAGTGGACGGGACAGGGGGAACACCGGGGAGCTGTTTTTT
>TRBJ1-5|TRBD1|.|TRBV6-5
CASSPDRATNQPQHF
TGTGCCAGCAGCCCTGACAGGGCAACCAATCAGCCCCAGCATTTT
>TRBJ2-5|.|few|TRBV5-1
CASSLAATEETQYF
TGCGCCAGCAGCTTGGCCGCTACGGAAGAGACCCAGTACTTC
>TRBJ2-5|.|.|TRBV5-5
CASRNAGTTQETQYF
TGTGCCAGCAGGAATGCCGGGACAACACAAGAGACCCAGTACTTC
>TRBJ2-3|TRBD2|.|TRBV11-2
CASSWSGGQYSTDTQYF
TGTGCCAGCAGCTGGAGCGGGGGCCAGTATAGCACAGATACGCAGTATTTT
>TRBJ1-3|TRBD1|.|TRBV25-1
CASSGTGVGNTIYF
TGTGCCAGCAGTGGCACAGGGGTTGGAAACACCATATATTTT
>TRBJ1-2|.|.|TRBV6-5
CASSPTGVYGYTF
TGTGCCAGCAGTCCCACGGGGGTCTATGGCTACACCTTC
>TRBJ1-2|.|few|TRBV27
CASRPPSRDYGYTF
TGTGCCAGCAGACCCCCCTCCCGGGATTATGGCTACACCTTC
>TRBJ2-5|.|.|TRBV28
CASMRLGLEETQYF
TGTGCCAGCATGAGGTTAGGTCTAGAAGAGACCCAGTACTTC
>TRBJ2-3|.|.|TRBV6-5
CASSYPPDTQYF
TGTGCCAGCAGTTACCCTCCAGATACGCAGTATTTT
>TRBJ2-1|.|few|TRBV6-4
CATAQSGTEQFF
TGTGCCACCGCGCAGTCCGGGACAGAGCAGTTCTTC